This record concerns one TCR beta chain sequence. These data belong to a study of T cell changes during pregnancy in multiple sclerosis. TCRdb keeps only in-frame clones here, not all; method: immunoSEQ multiplex PCR. The data contain about 97,000 clones, 90% of them singletons. The CDR3 runs to 13 residues. Losses at the gene ends were 4 bases for V and 8 bases for J; bases not matched to a gene: 9. Germline V gene lookup returns CDR1 SQVTM and CDR2 ANQGSEA. This sequence originates from a female donor in good health, enrolled as a control in a pregnancy study. Sequencing used peripheral blood, obtained in the second trimester of pregnancy. V and J are TRBV29-1 and TRBJ1-2; 8 nucleotides line up with TRBD1. The CDR3 protein is CSVVDRGTKGYTF. The CDR3 coding sequence is TGCAGCGTTGTCGACAGGGGCACGAAGGGCTACACCTTC.